One and the same sample provided the 7 T cell receptor beta chains below, sequenced in a study of cytomegalovirus exposure and HLA in healthy donors. PCR employed 60 Vbeta and 13 Jbeta primers. The assay was immunoSEQ multiplex PCR, and TCRdb's table has in-frame clones only and misses some. The sample contains about 94,000 clones, roughly 79% of which appear only once. The sequencing sample was made of PBMCs. The receptor source for this set is a woman aged 35 to 49 in good health and CMV-seronegative.

The V gene is TRBV5-6, the J gene TRBJ2-3; D not resolved. Between the trimmed V and J ends, which lost 4 bases and 3 bases, there was a span of 12 bases. The CDR3 sequence is 14 residues long. The germline gives CDR1 SGHDT, CDR2 YYEEEE. The CDR3 DNA is TGTGCCAGCAGCCTGGAGCGTGTGACAGATACGCAGTATTTT. Amino acids: CASSLERVTDTQYF.

This clone was recorded only once. This chain uses TRBV4-3 with TRBJ1-2; no firm D call. V shed 1 base and J shed 4 bases, with 16 bases lying between them. The CDR3 totals 16 residues. The germline V gene encodes CDR1 LGHNA and CDR2 YSLEER. The CDR3 loop is CASSQVYEDNFYGYTF. In DNA, the CDR3 is TGCGCCAGCAGCCAAGTATACGAAGACAATTTCTATGGCTACACCTTC.

The chain joins TRBV5-1 to TRBJ1-2, with 8 nucleotides matching TRBD1. Germline V gene data show CDR1 as SGHRS and CDR2 as YFSETQ. The CDR3 has 13 amino acids. V shed 2 bases and J 5 bases; nucleotides not matched to a gene: 2. CDR3: CASSLQGEYGYTF. The CDR3 nucleotides are TGCGCCAGCAGCTTACAGGGGGAGTATGGCTACACCTTC.

This clone has only one observation. The genes are TRBV25-1 and TRBJ1-1; D is possibly TRBD1 (5 bases). This CDR3 is built from 13 residues. Germline CDR1 and CDR2: MGHDK and SYGVNS. Trimming pared 5 bases from V and 1 base from J, leaving 8 bases between. The CDR3 protein is CASSNTGNTEAFF. In DNA form, the CDR3 reads TGTGCCAGCAGTAATACAGGGAACACTGAAGCTTTCTTT. The full variable domain, its missing parts supplied by reference TRBV25-1 and TRBJ1-1, is EADIYQTPRYLVIGTGKKITLECSQTMGHDKMYWYQQDPGMELHLIHYSYGVNSTEKGDLSSESTVSRIRTEHFPLTLESARPSHTSQYLCASSNTGNTEAFFGQGTRLTVV.

The chain carries TRBV27 and TRBJ1-6; possibly TRBD1 for D (6 bases). Germline values: CDR1 MNHEY, CDR2 SMNVEV (reference sequence). CDR3 length: 13 amino acids. V was pared by 6 bases and J by 11 bases, with 14 bases between. CDR3 bases: TGTGCCAGCAGCCCCGTAGGGGGTGCACCCCTCCACTTT. Its protein product is CASSPVGGAPLHF.

The chain recombines TRBV19 with TRBJ1-2; D uncertain. The length of the CDR3 is 15 residues. Germline lookup yields CDR1 LNHDA and CDR2 SQIVND (reference sequence). Trimming pared 1 base from V and 5 bases from J, leaving 14 bases between. The CDR3 DNA reads TGTGCCAGTAGTATAGTAGGAGGACTGGGATATGGCTACACCTTC. Protein: CASSIVGGLGYGYTF.

The chain joins TRBV7-2 to TRBJ2-6; 7 bases line up with TRBD2. The CDR3 covers 17 residues. V was pared by 0 bases and J by 4 bases, with 6 bases of the junction left unmatched. In germline, CDR1 is SGHTA, CDR2 FQGNSA. The CDR3 here is CASSLAGTTSGANVLTF. CDR3 DNA sequence: TGTGCCAGCAGCTTAGCCGGGACTACATCAGGGGCCAACGTCCTGACTTTC.